This T cell receptor (beta chain) was sequenced during a study of T-cell memory formation after mild COVID-19. Study-level points and caveats: Whether second-wave clones peaking at day 37 were SARS-CoV-2 specific went unconfirmed. Within pre-infection memory, some responding clones were found, suggesting cross-reactive memory joined. The study found balanced CD4/CD8 in clones contracting day 15 to 85 and a CD4+ lean in later expanders.

Germline CDR1 is LGHNA and CDR2 is YNFKEQ. With 3 bases clipped from V and 4 bases from J, the junction kept 4 bases outside the gene matches. The CDR3 spans 15 residues. The 5'RACE method, run with constant-segment primers, produced TCR alpha and TCR beta cDNA libraries (carrying sample barcodes and UMIs). Each CDR3 protein is one row after TCRdb ran MiXCR on the 5' RACE reads. Of 450,000 or so distinct CDR3 sequences in the sample, roughly 25% were seen once. This clonotype came up a few times. The target antigen is unknown. This clonotype was sampled from an adult woman who had mild COVID-19 (a few samples of this study predate the infection). Cell type and time point are not known. This chain joins TRBV4-2 and TRBJ2-2; 8 bases fit TRBD2. Sequencing was performed on PBMCs or a T cell subset sorted from them (not recorded which). CDR3 sequence reads: CASSHTGGGTGELFF. The CDR3, as DNA: TGTGCCAGCAGCCATACCGGGGGGGGCACCGGGGAGCTGTTTTTT.